This T cell receptor (beta chain) was identified during a study of blood T cell repertoires in COVID-19. Study background: The study drew acute and convalescent COVID-19 samples from the United States, Italy and Spain. PBMCs, B-cell-depleted T cells, or T cells provided the cDNA or gDNA that made up the material.

This clone has a handful of counts. Original processing methods: Reference gene primers were amplified, and this amplification served to estimate nucleated cell counts. Generated by immunoSEQ multiplex PCR, the TCRdb table keeps only in-frame clones and is missing some. That table furnishes V, J and clone size, whereas the DNA furnished D and trimming. This sample has a few hundred thousand clones, with more than 75% found just once. This sequence was found in a woman between 50 and 59 years old who had recovered from COVID-19. Specimen: peripheral blood.

CDR3 bases: TGTGCCAGCAGTGAAGCGCAGGGGACAGTTTATGGCTACACCTTC. Protein: CASSEAQGTVYGYTF. The rearrangement joins TRBV2 to TRBJ1-2; 7 positions agree with TRBD1. This CDR3 is 15 amino acids long. Unmatched junction bases numbered 6, after V lost 0 bases and J lost 5 bases. Germline CDR1 and CDR2: SNHLY and FYNNEI.